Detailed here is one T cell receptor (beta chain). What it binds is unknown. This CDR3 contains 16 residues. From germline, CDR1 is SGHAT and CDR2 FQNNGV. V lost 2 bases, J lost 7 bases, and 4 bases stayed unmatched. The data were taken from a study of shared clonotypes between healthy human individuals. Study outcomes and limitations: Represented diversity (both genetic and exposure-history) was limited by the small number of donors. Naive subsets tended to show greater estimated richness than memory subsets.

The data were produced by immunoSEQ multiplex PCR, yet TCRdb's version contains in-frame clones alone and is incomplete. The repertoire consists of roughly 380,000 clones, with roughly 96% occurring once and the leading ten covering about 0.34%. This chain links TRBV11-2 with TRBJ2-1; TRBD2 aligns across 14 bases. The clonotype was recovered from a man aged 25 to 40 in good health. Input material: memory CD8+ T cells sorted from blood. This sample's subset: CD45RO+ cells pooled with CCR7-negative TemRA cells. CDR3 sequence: CASSLLGTSGSNEQFF. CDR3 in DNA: TGTGCCAGCAGCTTATTAGGGACTAGCGGGAGTAATGAGCAGTTCTTC.